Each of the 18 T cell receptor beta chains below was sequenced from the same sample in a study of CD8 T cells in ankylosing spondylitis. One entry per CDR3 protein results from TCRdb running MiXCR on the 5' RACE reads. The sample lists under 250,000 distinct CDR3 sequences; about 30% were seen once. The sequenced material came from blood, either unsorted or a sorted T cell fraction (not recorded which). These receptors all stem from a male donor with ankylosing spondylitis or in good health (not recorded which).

CDR3 in DNA: TGCAGTGCAAACCCCTCTGTAGGGAGCCAAGAGACCCAGTACTTC. This codes for CSANPSVGSQETQYF. V and J are TRBV20-1 and TRBJ2-5; weak D call: TRBD2 (5 bases). Between the trimmed V and J ends, which lost 6 bases and 1 base, there was a span of 18 bases. The CDR3 loop spans 15 amino acids. Germline CDR1 is DFQATT and CDR2 is SNEGSKA (reference sequence).

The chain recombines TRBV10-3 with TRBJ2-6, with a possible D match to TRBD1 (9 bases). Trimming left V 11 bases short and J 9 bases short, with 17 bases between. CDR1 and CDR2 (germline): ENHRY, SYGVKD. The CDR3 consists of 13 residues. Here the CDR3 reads CAAAGGQGNVLTF. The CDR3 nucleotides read TGTGCCGCCGCGGGGGGACAGGGCAACGTCCTGACTTTC.

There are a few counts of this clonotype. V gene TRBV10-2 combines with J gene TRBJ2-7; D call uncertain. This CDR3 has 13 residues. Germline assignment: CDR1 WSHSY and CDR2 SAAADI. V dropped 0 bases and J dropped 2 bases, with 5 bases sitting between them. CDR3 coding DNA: TGCGCCAGCAGTGAGTCGAGAGCCTACGAGCAGTACTTC. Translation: CASSESRAYEQYF.

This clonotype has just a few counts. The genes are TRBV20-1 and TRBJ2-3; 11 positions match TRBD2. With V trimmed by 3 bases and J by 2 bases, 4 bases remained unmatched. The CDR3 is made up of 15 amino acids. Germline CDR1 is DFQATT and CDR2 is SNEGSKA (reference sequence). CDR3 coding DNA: TGCAGTGCTAGTTTTAGCGGGGGGGTCACAGATACGCAGTATTTT. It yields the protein CSASFSGGVTDTQYF.

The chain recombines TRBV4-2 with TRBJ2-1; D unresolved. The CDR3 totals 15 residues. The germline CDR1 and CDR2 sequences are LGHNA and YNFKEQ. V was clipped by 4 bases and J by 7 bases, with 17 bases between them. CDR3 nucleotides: TGTGCCAGCAGCCTAGACCCGGTTGGGGTGAATGAGCAGTTCTTC. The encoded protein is CASSLDPVGVNEQFF.

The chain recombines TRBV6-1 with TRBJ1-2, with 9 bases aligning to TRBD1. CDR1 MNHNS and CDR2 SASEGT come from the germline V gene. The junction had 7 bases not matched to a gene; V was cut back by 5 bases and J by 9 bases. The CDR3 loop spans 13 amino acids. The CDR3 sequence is CASSRGQGPRYTF. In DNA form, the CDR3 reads TGTGCCAGCAGTCGGGGACAGGGCCCGCGCTACACCTTC.

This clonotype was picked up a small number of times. The CDR3 protein is CASSSQVGISYEQYF. CDR3 sequence (DNA): TGTGCCAGCAGCTCCCAGGTCGGAATCTCCTACGAGCAGTACTTC. The chain carries TRBV7-2 and TRBJ2-7; no definite D call. The CDR3 spans 15 residues. V shed 4 bases and J shed 0 bases, with 13 bases lying between them. Germline V lookup: CDR1 SGHTA, CDR2 FQGNSA.

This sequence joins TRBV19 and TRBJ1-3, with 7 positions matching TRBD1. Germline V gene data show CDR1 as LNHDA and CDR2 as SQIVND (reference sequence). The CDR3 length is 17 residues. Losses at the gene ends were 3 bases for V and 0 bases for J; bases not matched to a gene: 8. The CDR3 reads CASSMAGTDHSGNTIYF. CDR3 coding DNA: TGTGCCAGTAGTATGGCCGGGACAGACCACTCTGGAAACACCATATATTTT.

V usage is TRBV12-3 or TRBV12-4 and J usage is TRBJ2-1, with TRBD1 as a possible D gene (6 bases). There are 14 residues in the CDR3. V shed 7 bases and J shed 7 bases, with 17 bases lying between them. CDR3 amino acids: CASNSWDGTNEQFF. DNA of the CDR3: TGTGCCAGCAATTCCTGGGACGGGACAAATGAGCAGTTCTTC.

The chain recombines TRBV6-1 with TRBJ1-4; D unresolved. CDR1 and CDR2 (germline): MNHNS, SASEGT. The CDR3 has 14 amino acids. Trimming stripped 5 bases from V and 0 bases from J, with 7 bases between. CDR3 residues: CASSLSTTNEKLFF. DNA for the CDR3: TGTGCCAGCAGTCTCTCCACAACTAATGAAAAACTGTTTTTT.

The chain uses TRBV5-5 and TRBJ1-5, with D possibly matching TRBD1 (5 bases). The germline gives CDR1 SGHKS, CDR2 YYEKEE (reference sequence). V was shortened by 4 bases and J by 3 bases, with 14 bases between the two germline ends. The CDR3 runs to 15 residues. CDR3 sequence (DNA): TGTGCCAGCAGCCACCGCGGGGCCCCCAATCAGCCCCAGCATTTT. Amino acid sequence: CASSHRGAPNQPQHF.

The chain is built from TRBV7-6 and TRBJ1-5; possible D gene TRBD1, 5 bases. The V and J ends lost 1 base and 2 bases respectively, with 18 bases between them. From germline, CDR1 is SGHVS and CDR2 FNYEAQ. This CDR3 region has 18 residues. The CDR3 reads CASSLGMGGSGGNQPQHF. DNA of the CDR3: TGTGCCAGCAGCTTAGGGATGGGGGGGTCGGGGGGCAATCAGCCCCAGCATTTT.

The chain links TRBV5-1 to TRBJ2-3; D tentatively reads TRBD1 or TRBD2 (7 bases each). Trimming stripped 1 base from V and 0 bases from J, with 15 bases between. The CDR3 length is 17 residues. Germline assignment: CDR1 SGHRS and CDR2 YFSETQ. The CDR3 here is CASSLYPRGGSTDTQYF. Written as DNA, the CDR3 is TGCGCCAGCAGCTTGTACCCCAGGGGGGGAAGCACAGATACGCAGTATTTT.

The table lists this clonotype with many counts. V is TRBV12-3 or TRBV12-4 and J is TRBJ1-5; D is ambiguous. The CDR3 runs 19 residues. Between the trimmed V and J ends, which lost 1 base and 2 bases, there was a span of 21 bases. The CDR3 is CASSLESPPRAIGNQPQHF. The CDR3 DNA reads TGTGCCAGCAGTTTAGAGTCTCCCCCGAGGGCTATAGGCAATCAGCCCCAGCATTTT.

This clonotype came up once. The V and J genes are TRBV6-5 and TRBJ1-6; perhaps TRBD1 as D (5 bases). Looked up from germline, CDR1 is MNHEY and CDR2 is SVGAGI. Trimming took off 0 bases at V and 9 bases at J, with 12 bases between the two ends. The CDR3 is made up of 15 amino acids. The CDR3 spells CASSYSGPVGSPLHF. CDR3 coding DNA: TGTGCCAGCAGTTACTCGGGACCAGTTGGTTCACCCCTCCACTTT.

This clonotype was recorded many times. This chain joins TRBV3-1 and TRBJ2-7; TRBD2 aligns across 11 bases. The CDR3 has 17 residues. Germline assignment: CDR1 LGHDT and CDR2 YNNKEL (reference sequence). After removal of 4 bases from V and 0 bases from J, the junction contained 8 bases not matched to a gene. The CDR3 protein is CASSLTSGGLSSYEQYF. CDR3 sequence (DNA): TGTGCCAGCAGCCTTACTAGCGGGGGCCTGAGCTCCTACGAGCAGTACTTC.

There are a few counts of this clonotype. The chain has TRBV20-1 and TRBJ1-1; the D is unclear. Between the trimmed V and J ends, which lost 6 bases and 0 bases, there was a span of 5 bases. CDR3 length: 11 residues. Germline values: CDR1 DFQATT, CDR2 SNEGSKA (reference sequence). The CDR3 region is CSAALNTEAFF. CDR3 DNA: TGCAGTGCCGCTTTGAACACTGAAGCTTTCTTT.

CDR3 sequence (DNA): TGTGCCAGCAGCCAGCGTTTGTCCTACGGCAGTCAGCCCCAGCATTTT. Protein sequence: CASSQRLSYGSQPQHF. V gene TRBV5-6 combines with J gene TRBJ1-5; D uncertain. V was trimmed by 4 bases and J by 6 bases, leaving 20 bases between them. Germline V gene lookup returns CDR1 SGHDT and CDR2 YYEEEE. The CDR3 spans 16 residues.